This TCR beta chain was observed in a study of cytomegalovirus exposure and HLA in healthy donors. Notes on the study in general: The study reported that TCR beta sequences accurately predicted HLA-A and HLA-B alleles in most subjects.

Trimming pared 1 base from V and 0 bases from J, leaving 9 bases between. The CDR3 has 15 amino acids. Germline V gene sequence: CDR1 MGHRA, CDR2 YSYEKL. PCR amplification relied on 60 Vbeta primers (plus 13 Jbeta primers). Libraries were prepared by immunoSEQ multiplex PCR; TCRdb keeps only in-frame clonotypes and omits some of them. The sample carries 95,000 to 110,000 clones, approximately 79% recorded once. This clone was recorded once. Its specificity is not known. This rearrangement joins TRBV4-1 to TRBJ1-1, with TRBD1 as a possible D gene (6 bases). Sequencing was carried out using PBMCs. This clonotype was obtained from a woman aged 40 to 50 in good health and CMV-seropositive. CDR3 in amino acids: CASSQAAGVNTEAFF. The DNA of the CDR3 is TGCGCCAGCAGCCAAGCGGCAGGGGTGAACACTGAAGCTTTCTTT.